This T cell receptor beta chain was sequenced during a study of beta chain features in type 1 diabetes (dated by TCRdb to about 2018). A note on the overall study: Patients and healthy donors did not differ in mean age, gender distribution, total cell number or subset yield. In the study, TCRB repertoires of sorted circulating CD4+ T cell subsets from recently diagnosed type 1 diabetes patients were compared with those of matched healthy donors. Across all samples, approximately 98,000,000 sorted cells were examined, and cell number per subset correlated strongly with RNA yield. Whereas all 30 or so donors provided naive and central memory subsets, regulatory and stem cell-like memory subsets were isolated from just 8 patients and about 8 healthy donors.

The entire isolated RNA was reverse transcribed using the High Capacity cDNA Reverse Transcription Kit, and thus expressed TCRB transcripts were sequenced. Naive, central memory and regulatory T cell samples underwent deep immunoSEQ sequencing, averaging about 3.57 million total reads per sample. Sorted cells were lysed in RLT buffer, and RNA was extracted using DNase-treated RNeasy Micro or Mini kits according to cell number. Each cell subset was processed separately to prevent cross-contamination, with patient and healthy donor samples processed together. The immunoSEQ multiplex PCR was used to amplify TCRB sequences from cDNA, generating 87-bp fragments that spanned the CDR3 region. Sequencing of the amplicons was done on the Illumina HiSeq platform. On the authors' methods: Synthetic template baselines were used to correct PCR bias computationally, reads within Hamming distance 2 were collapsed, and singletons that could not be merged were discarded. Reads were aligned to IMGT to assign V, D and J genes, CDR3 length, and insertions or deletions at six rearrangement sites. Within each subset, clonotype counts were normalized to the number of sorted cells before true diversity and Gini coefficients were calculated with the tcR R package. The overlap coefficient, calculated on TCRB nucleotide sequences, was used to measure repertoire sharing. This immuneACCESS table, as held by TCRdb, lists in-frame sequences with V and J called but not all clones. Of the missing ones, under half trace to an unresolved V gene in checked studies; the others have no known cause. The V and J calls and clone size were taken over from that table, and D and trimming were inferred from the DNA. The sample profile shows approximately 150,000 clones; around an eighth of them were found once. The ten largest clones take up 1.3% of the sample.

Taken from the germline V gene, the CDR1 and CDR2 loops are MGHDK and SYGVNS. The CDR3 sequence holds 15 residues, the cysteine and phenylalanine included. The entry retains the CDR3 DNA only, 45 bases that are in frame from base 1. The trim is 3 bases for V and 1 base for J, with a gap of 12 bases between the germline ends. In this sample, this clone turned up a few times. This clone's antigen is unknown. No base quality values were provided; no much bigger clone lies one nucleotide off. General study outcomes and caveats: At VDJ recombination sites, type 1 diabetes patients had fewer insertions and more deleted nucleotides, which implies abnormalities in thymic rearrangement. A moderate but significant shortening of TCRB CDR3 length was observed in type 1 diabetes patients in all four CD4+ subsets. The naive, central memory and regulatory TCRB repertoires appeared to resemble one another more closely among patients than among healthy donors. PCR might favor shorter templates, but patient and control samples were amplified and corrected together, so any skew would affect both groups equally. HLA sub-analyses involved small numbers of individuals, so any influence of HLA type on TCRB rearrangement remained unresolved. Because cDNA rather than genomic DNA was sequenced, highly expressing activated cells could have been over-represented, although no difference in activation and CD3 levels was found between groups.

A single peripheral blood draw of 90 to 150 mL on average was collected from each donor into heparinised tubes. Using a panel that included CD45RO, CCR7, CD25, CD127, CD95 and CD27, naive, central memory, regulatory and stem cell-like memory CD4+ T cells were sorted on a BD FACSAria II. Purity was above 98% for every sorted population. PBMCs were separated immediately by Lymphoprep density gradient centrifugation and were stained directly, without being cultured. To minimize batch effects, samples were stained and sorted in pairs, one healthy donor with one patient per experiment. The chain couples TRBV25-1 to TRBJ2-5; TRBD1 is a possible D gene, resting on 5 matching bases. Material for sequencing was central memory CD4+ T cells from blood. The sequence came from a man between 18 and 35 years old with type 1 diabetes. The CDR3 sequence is CASSDETEIQETQYF. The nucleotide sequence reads TGTGCCAGCAGTGACGAGACAGAGATCCAAGAGACCCAGTACTTC.